This record covers a single T cell receptor beta chain. This sample is part of a study of blood T cell repertoires in COVID-19. The overall study: The United States, Italy and Spain were the sources of the acute and convalescent COVID-19 samples. T cells, B-cell-depleted T cells, or PBMCs provided the cDNA or gDNA that served as material.

Authors' processing steps: Nucleated cell number was recorded as an estimate derived from reference gene primer amplification. The protocol was immunoSEQ multiplex PCR, while the TCRdb copy is restricted to in-frame clones and leaves out a portion. V and J calls and clone size are those listed in that table; D and trimming were worked out from the DNA. The sample holds hundreds of thousands of clones, 70% to 90% seen once. With 3 bases clipped from V and 2 bases from J, the junction kept 11 bases outside the gene matches. This CDR3 contains 17 residues. Germline CDR1 reads SGDLS; CDR2 reads YYNGEE. This chain links TRBV9 with TRBJ2-7, with TRBD2 matching 10 bases. Specimen: peripheral blood. This TCR was sampled from a woman aged 25 to 39 who had recovered from COVID-19. CDR3 sequence reads: CASSALTRTSGTYEQYF. CDR3 nucleotide sequence: TGTGCCAGCAGCGCCCTTACCCGGACTAGCGGAACCTACGAGCAGTACTTC.